This T cell receptor (beta chain) was profiled in a study of beta chain features in type 1 diabetes. The study, taken as a whole, reports: Researchers report that Type 1 diabetes patients had moderately but significantly shorter TCRB CDR3s across all four CD4+ subsets.

Trimming removed 6 bases at V and 2 bases at J, with 18 bases between. Germline CDR1 and CDR2: SGHDN and FVKESK. CDR3 length equals 16 residues. Expressed TCRB transcripts were sequenced after all isolated RNA was converted to cDNA. Sequencing used immunoSEQ multiplex PCR; TCRdb keeps in-frame clones, though not all of them. This table has about 650,000 clones, approximately 13% appearing once. Naive, central memory, regulatory and stem cell-like memory cells within the CD4+ compartment were sorted using CD45RO/CCR7/CD25/CD127/CD95/CD27. As to this clone: The antigen is undetermined.

Sequencing was done on a sample of naive CD4+ T cells from blood. This TCR was recovered from a man in his thirties or forties with type 1 diabetes. The J gene is TRBJ2-3, the V gene TRBV14; D uncertain. DNA for the CDR3: TGTGCCAGCAGTCCAAGGTCATGGTACAACACAGATACGCAGTATTTT. Translated: CASSPRSWYNTDTQYF.